The T cell receptor (beta chain) described here comes from a study of CD8+CD57+ T cells in acquired aplastic anemia. Overall study results and limits: Patients showed no significant difference from controls in CD8+ Simpson's diversity.

At least ten counts were recorded for this clonotype. Its target is unknown. The study profiled TCR beta VDJ and CDR3 using genomic DNA as template. One entry per CDR3 protein results from TCRdb running MiXCR on the reads. The table includes more than 45,000 distinct CDR3 sequences, approximately 72% detected once. The TCR comes from a human donor in good health, serving as a control. Sequencing was performed on sorted CD4+, CD8+, or CD8+CD57+ T cells (not recorded which) from PBMCs.

The CDR3 DNA reads TGTGCCAGCAGTTACGGGGCAGGGAGCTCCTACGAGCAGTACTTC. This translates into CASSYGAGSSYEQYF. This chain links TRBV6-5 with TRBJ2-7; D may be TRBD1 or TRBD2 (5 bases each). This CDR3 has 15 amino acids. The V gene lost 2 bases and the J gene lost 0 bases, with 11 bases spanning the gap. CDR1 is MNHEY, CDR2 SVGAGI, per germline.